The next 19 T cell receptor beta chains were all read from a single sample in a study of neurological immune-mediated disorders. TCRdb reprocessed the 5' RACE reads via MiXCR and lists one record per CDR3 protein. The table records about 19,000 distinct CDR3 sequences, roughly 2.6% of them present only once. Source material: PBMCs. The receptors were sampled from a woman between 18 and 30 years old with multiple sclerosis.

This clonotype was recorded many times. The rearrangement uses TRBV20-1 and TRBJ1-1, with D unresolved. The CDR3 loop spans 15 amino acids. Trimming left V 3 bases short and J 0 bases short, with 14 bases between. Per germline, CDR1 DFQATT and CDR2 SNEGSKA (reference sequence). The CDR3 reads CSASTLKTVNTEAFF. In DNA form, the CDR3 reads TGCAGTGCTAGTACTCTTAAGACGGTGAACACTGAAGCTTTCTTT.

This chain links TRBV7-6 with TRBJ1-3, with D hard to call. Deletions cut 0 bases from V and 6 bases from J, with 6 bases between. The CDR3 loop spans 13 amino acids. From germline, CDR1 is SGHVS and CDR2 FNYEAQ. DNA for the CDR3: TGTGCCAGCAGCTTAGCCGAGTTAAACACCATATATTTT. This codes for CASSLAELNTIYF.

This clonotype was detected many times. The rearrangement joins TRBV24-1 to TRBJ1-5; D ambiguous. Trimming shortened V by 7 bases and J by 6 bases, and 9 bases separated the two germline ends. The CDR3 runs 12 residues. Germline-derived CDR1 and CDR2 are KGHDR and SFDVKD. The CDR3 sequence: CATSRGSQPQHF. In nucleotides, the CDR3 is TGTGCCACCAGCCGTGGGAGTCAGCCCCAGCATTTT.

This clonotype was seen at least ten times. The chain is built from TRBV7-9 and TRBJ1-3, with no clear D. The ends were cut back, 0 bases at V and 3 bases at J, with 6 bases in the middle. The length of the CDR3 is 14 residues. The germline V gene encodes CDR1 SEHNR and CDR2 FQNEAQ (reference sequence). This CDR3 reads CASSLARSGNTIYF. Here the CDR3 DNA reads TGTGCCAGCAGCTTAGCGCGGAGTGGAAACACCATATATTTT.

The J gene is TRBJ2-2, the V gene TRBV27; D tentatively fits TRBD1 or TRBD2 (5 bases each). Germline-derived CDR1 and CDR2 are MNHEY and SMNVEV (reference sequence). The CDR3 runs 16 residues. Trimming removed 2 bases at V and 5 bases at J, with 15 bases between. The CDR3 loop reads CASSLVPLGVTGELFF. DNA of the CDR3: TGTGCCAGCAGTTTAGTCCCTTTGGGGGTGACCGGGGAGCTGTTTTTT.

This clonotype was seen repeatedly, ten times or more. V gene TRBV5-1 combines with J gene TRBJ2-1, with 9 positions matching TRBD1. This CDR3 has 13 amino acids. V trimming: 4 bases; J trimming: 5 bases; junction bases outside the gene matches: 1. Germline CDR1 and CDR2: SGHRS and YFSETQ. The CDR3 sequence: CASSGDRDNEQFF. In DNA form, the CDR3 reads TGCGCCAGCAGCGGGGACAGGGACAATGAGCAGTTCTTC.

V is TRBV6-6 and J is TRBJ2-3; 7 nucleotides agree with TRBD2. Germline CDR1 reads MNHNY; CDR2 reads SVGAGI (reference sequence). This CDR3 has 14 residues. The V gene end was trimmed by 8 bases and the J gene end by 2 bases; junction bases not matched to a gene: 7. DNA of the CDR3: TGTGCCAGCCGGGGGGAAGTGATCACAGATACGCAGTATTTT. This sequence encodes CASRGEVITDTQYF.

For the CDR3, the DNA is TGTGCCAGCAGCTTAGGTCGCGGGGCTGGGAACACTGAAGCTTTCTTT. Its protein product is CASSLGRGAGNTEAFF. V is TRBV7-3 and J is TRBJ1-1; perhaps TRBD1 as D (5 bases). Trimming pared 2 bases from V and 1 base from J, leaving 14 bases between. Germline V gene sequence: CDR1 SGHTA, CDR2 FQGTGA. CDR3 length: 16 residues.

The chain has TRBV28 and TRBJ2-7; 8 bases are shared with TRBD2. Trimming removed 8 bases from V and 1 base from J; junction bases left unmatched: 4. Germline lookup yields CDR1 MDHEN and CDR2 SYDVKM. This CDR3 has 13 residues. The DNA of the CDR3 is TGTGCCAGCGCCCAGCGGGGGTCCTACGAGCAGTACTTC. Translating gives CASAQRGSYEQYF.

In this sample, this clonotype turned up many times. The rearrangement joins TRBV5-6 to TRBJ2-2; TRBD2 agrees at 7 bases. CDR3 length equals 15 residues. In germline, CDR1 is SGHDT, CDR2 YYEEEE. V gave up 3 bases and J gave up 2 bases; unmatched junction bases: 4. This chain's CDR3 is CASSYGLENTGELFF. CDR3 coding DNA: TGTGCCAGCAGCTACGGACTAGAAAACACCGGGGAGCTGTTTTTT.

This clonotype has ten or more counts. The chain joins TRBV28 to TRBJ2-3; 7 bases line up with TRBD1. The ends lost 7 bases at V and 9 bases at J; junction bases unmatched: 10. This CDR3 is 13 amino acids long. Germline loops: CDR1 MDHEN, CDR2 SYDVKM. The CDR3 DNA reads TGTGCCAGCATTTCAAATCCGGGACAGACGCAGTATTTT. It specifies CASISNPGQTQYF. Full variable domain (remainder filled in from reference TRBV28 and TRBJ2-3): DVKVTQSSRYLVKRTGEKVFLECVQDMDHENMFWYRQDPGLGLRLIYFSYDVKMKEKGDIPEGYSVSREKKERFSLILESASTNQTSMYLCASISNPGQTQYFGPGTRLTVL.

In its sample, this clonotype was seen many times. The rearrangement links TRBV5-1 to TRBJ2-1, with D perhaps TRBD2 (6 bases). CDR3 length equals 13 residues. Germline CDR1 SGHRS, CDR2 YFSETQ. Trimming left V 1 base short and J 13 bases short, with 15 bases between. Written as DNA, the CDR3 is TGCGCCAGCAGCTTGAGTGGCGGGGTCGGACAGTTCTTC. It yields the protein CASSLSGGVGQFF.

This clonotype was seen many times. The chain employs TRBV21-1 and TRBJ2-1. TRBV21-1 is a pseudogene segment. The CDR3 length is 20 residues. The CDR3 here is CASSKRTQREGQGSYNEQFF. CDR3 nucleotide sequence: TGTGCCAGCAGCAAACGAACCCAACGCGAAGGACAGGGCTCTTACAATGAGCAGTTCTTC.

This clonotype was picked up many times. The chain is built from TRBV9 and TRBJ2-4; possible D gene TRBD2, 6 bases. The V gene lost 3 bases and the J gene lost 0 bases, with 10 bases spanning the gap. Germline V CDR1 and CDR2: SGDLS, YYNGEE. The CDR3 covers 15 residues. The CDR3 is CASSDGGTAKNIQYF. Here the CDR3 DNA reads TGTGCCAGCAGCGATGGGGGGACAGCCAAAAACATTCAGTACTTC.

This clonotype was seen repeatedly, ten times or more. This sequence joins TRBV11-1 and TRBJ1-3; no clear D. Germline V gene sequence: CDR1 SGHAT, CDR2 FQDESV (reference sequence). The CDR3 has 14 residues. V was trimmed by 5 bases and J by 1 base, leaving 9 bases between them. CDR3 DNA: TGTGCCAGCAGCCTCGGAGCTTCTGGAAACACCATATATTTT. Its protein is CASSLGASGNTIYF.

This clonotype has a count of ten or more. This chain uses TRBV2 with TRBJ1-5, with TRBD1 matching over 7 bases. Trimming removed 7 bases from V and 3 bases from J; junction bases left unmatched: 6. CDR3 length equals 14 residues. Germline V gene lookup returns CDR1 SNHLY and CDR2 FYNNEI. DNA of the CDR3: TGTGCCAGCACCCGGGACAGTCCCAATCAGCCCCAGCATTTT. Its translation: CASTRDSPNQPQHF.

This clonotype was picked up many times. The chain combines TRBV10-3 with TRBJ2-2; D is uncertain. Looked up from germline, CDR1 is ENHRY and CDR2 is SYGVKD. V was shortened by 7 bases and J by 1 base, with 10 bases between the two germline ends. CDR3 length: 14 residues. The DNA of the CDR3 is TGTGCCATCAAGGTTTCAGGGAACACCGGGGAGCTGTTTTTT. This translates into CAIKVSGNTGELFF.

CDR3 residues: CSARDSGPGRGYTF. The DNA for the CDR3 is TGCAGTGCTAGAGATTCAGGACCCGGGAGGGGCTACACCTTC. The J gene is TRBJ1-2, the V gene TRBV20-1, with D hard to call. Germline CDR1 DFQATT, CDR2 SNEGSKA (reference sequence). This CDR3 contains 14 residues. Trimming stripped 0 bases from V and 8 bases from J, with 16 bases between.

The table lists this clonotype with many counts. The chain is built from TRBV3-1 and TRBJ1-1; 8 positions agree with TRBD1. Germline CDR1 reads LGHDT; CDR2 reads YNNKEL (reference sequence). The junction had 3 bases not matched to a gene; V was cut back by 3 bases and J by 0 bases. The CDR3 is made up of 15 amino acids. Here the CDR3 reads CASSQGTGLNTEAFF. In nucleotides, the CDR3 is TGTGCCAGCAGCCAGGGGACAGGTTTGAACACTGAAGCTTTCTTT.